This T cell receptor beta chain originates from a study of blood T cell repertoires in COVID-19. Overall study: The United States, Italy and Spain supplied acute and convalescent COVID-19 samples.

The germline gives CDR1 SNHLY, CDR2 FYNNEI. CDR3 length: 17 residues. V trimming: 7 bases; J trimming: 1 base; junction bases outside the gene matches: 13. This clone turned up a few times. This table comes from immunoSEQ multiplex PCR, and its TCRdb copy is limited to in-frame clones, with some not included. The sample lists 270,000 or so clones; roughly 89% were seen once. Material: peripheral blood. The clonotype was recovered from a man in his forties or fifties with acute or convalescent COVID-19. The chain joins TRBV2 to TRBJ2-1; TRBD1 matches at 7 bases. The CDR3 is CASKPGTALSSYNEQFF. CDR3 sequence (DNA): TGTGCCAGCAAACCCGGGACAGCTCTTTCATCCTACAATGAGCAGTTCTTC.